This T cell receptor (beta chain) was sequenced for a study of cytomegalovirus exposure and HLA in healthy donors. Study context: From donors who were HLA-typed, an early data release held 65 million to 85 million unique TCRs.

Concerning this clone itself: As yet, its antigen is unknown.

Per the germline V gene, CDR1 is PRHDT and CDR2 is FYEKMQ (reference sequence). There are 18 residues in the CDR3. Trimming took 4 bases from V and 5 from J; bases not matched to a gene: 11. PCR employed 60 Vbeta and 13 Jbeta primers. Only in-frame clones appear in the TCRdb table, and some are missing; sequencing was by immunoSEQ multiplex PCR. The sample shows some 100,000 clones, roughly 77% of them seen only once. Study-level points and caveats: A later analysis, which compared TCR beta chains of equal frequency, found the HLA-associated ones more clonally expanded. Links to common viral pathogens appeared, in a later analysis, for several of the most significant clusters.

The chain uses TRBV13 and TRBJ2-3; TRBD2 aligns across 14 bases. The receptor was derived from a man aged 45-60 years in good health and CMV-seropositive. Material for sequencing was PBMCs. As DNA, the CDR3 is TGTGCCAGCAGCTCCTCTAAGGGACTAGCGGGGGCGGTAGATACGCAGTATTTT. It yields the protein CASSSSKGLAGAVDTQYF.